A selection of T cell receptor beta chains follows, all from one sample in a study of response to subunit inactivated influenza vaccine. TCRdb recomputed calls from the RT-PCR reads with MiXCR, one row per CDR3 protein. The profile shows hundreds of thousands of distinct CDR3 sequences, 25% of them singletons. Sequenced material: CD4+ T cells sorted from PBMCs, taken around 5 days after vaccination. The origin of the receptors is a man aged 50 or older who received an inactivated influenza vaccine. Each CDR3 is given with its conserved first and last residue. D genes are given only for firm matches. Clone size is shown for a subset of rows, as once, few, many or a class of expanded clone.

V: TRBV12-3/TRBV12-4; D: .; J: TRBJ2-2; size: .; DNA: TGTGCCAGCTCGCCGGTCGGGGAGCTGTTTTTT; CDR3: CASSPVGELFF
V: TRBV24-1; D: .; J: TRBJ2-1; size: .; DNA: TGTGCCACCAGTGATGGAGGCGCGGCTGGGAGGAATGAGCAGTTCTTC; CDR3: CATSDGGAAGRNEQFF
V: TRBV20-1; D: TRBD2; J: TRBJ2-1; size: once; DNA: TGCAGTGCTCAAGTTAGCGGGAGAGCGCAGTTCTTC; CDR3: CSAQVSGRAQFF
V: TRBV12-3/TRBV12-4; D: TRBD2; J: TRBJ2-7; size: .; DNA: TGTGCCAGCAGCTGGACAGTAAGCGGGGGGGGGAAGTACTTC; CDR3: CASSWTVSGGGKYF
V: TRBV20-1; D: .; J: TRBJ2-7; size: few; DNA: TGCAGTGCTAGAGGGGGGCACTCCTACGAGCAGTACTTC; CDR3: CSARGGHSYEQYF
V: TRBV5-1; D: .; J: TRBJ2-6; size: few; DNA: TGCGCCAGCAGCCAGACACTCTCTGGGGCCAACGTCCTGACTTTC; CDR3: CASSQTLSGANVLTF
V: TRBV12-3/TRBV12-4; D: TRBD1; J: TRBJ1-1; size: few; DNA: TGTGCCAGCAGTTTCCCAGACAGGGCGCGCACTGAAGCTTTCTTT; CDR3: CASSFPDRARTEAFF
V: TRBV5-1; D: .; J: TRBJ2-6; size: few; DNA: TGCGCCAGCAGAAAGGACAGCCTCAACTCTGGGGCCAACGTCCTGACTTTC; CDR3: CASRKDSLNSGANVLTF
V: TRBV7-9; D: TRBD2; J: TRBJ2-2; size: .; DNA: TGTGCCAGCAGCTGGCCCCGAGCTAGCGGGGACACCGGGGAGCTGTTTTTT; CDR3: CASSWPRASGDTGELFF
V: TRBV10-3; D: .; J: TRBJ2-7; size: few; DNA: TGTGCCATCAGTGAATATGGGGGAATGGAGCAGTACTTC; CDR3: CAISEYGGMEQYF
V: TRBV6-5; D: TRBD2; J: TRBJ2-7; size: .; DNA: TGTGCCAGCAGTTTTGGGACTAGCGGGGACTCCTACGAGCAGTACTTC; CDR3: CASSFGTSGDSYEQYF